This is a list of T cell receptor beta chains from one sample in a study of radiotherapy plus CTLA-4 blockade in lung cancer. Here immunoSEQ multiplex PCR was the method, and the copy in TCRdb shows in-frame clones only, minus some. The table lists approximately 78,000 clones, around 82% of them singletons. The sample here was peripheral blood, taken from a patient treated with radiotherapy plus ipilimumab. The origin of the receptors is a human donor with non-small cell lung cancer who had a complete response to radiotherapy plus ipilimumab. Both conserved end residues are part of each CDR3. The order of the fields is V gene, J gene, CDR3 length, D gene, clone size, CDR3 protein, CDR3 DNA. D genes are given only for firm matches. Only some rows state a clone size, as once, few, many or a class for expanded clones.

TRBV18	TRBJ1-1	14	.	once	CASSPPGSKTEAFF	TGTGCCAGCTCACCGCCCGGGTCAAAGACTGAAGCTTTCTTT
TRBV2	TRBJ1-1	10	.	few	CASLNTEAFF	TGTGCCAGTTTGAACACTGAAGCTTTCTTT
TRBV19	TRBJ2-1	24	.	.	CASTGVGVGRTNKPEGPNYNEQFF	TGTGCCAGTACTGGGGTGGGCGTGGGGCGGACCAATAAGCCCGAGGGACCGAACTACAATGAGCAGTTCTTC
TRBV10-3	TRBJ1-2	13	.	.	CAISESRDYGYTF	TGTGCCATCAGTGAGTCGAGGGACTATGGCTACACCTTC
TRBV15	TRBJ1-1	15	.	.	CATSRAGGGSPEAFF	TGTGCCACCAGCAGAGCGGGAGGAGGAAGCCCTGAAGCTTTCTTT
TRBV6-5	TRBJ1-3	13	.	.	CASRRSSGNTIYF	TGTGCCAGCCGGAGATCCTCTGGAAACACCATATATTTT
TRBV18	TRBJ2-1	14	TRBD1	.	CASSEGQGADEQFF	TGTGCCAGCTCCGAAGGACAGGGGGCCGATGAGCAGTTCTTC
TRBV5-6	TRBJ1-1	14	.	.	CASSLGGGNTEAFF	TGTGCCAGCAGCTTGGGAGGAGGGAATACTGAAGCTTTCTTT
TRBV2	TRBJ2-4	14	.	.	CASSEAGRRNIQYF	TGTGCCAGCAGTGAGGCAGGGAGGCGCAACATTCAGTACTTC
TRBV2	TRBJ2-3	16	.	.	CASSDMGRASTDTQYF	TGTGCCAGCAGTGACATGGGACGGGCCAGCACAGATACGCAGTATTTT
TRBV2	TRBJ2-1	18	TRBD2	.	CASGWSSGGRRDYNEQFF	TGTGCCAGCGGGTGGTCTAGCGGGGGGCGCCGAGATTACAATGAGCAGTTCTTC
TRBV27	TRBJ2-3	14	TRBD2	once	CATKVAGGPDTQYF	TGTGCCACCAAGGTGGCGGGAGGGCCGGATACGCAGTATTTT
TRBV9	TRBJ2-4	13	.	.	CASSAPGQNIQYF	TGTGCCAGCAGCGCCCCCGGGCAAAACATTCAGTACTTC
TRBV2	TRBJ2-1	13	.	.	CASSIGTLREQFF	TGTGCCAGCAGTATCGGGACTCTTAGGGAGCAGTTCTTC
TRBV12-5	TRBJ1-5	16	.	.	CASGASFGVGNQPQHF	TGTGCTAGTGGTGCCTCATTTGGGGTGGGCAATCAGCCCCAGCATTTT
TRBV29-1	TRBJ1-3	13	.	.	CSVGRSSGNTIYF	TGCAGCGTTGGTCGGAGCTCTGGAAACACCATATATTTT
TRBV7-2	TRBJ2-5	15	.	.	CASSSGSGAKKTQYF	TGTGCCAGCAGCTCCGGGTCGGGAGCAAAAAAGACCCAGTACTTC
TRBV6-1	TRBJ1-2	13	.	few	CAAGREGNYGYTF	TGTGCCGCCGGGAGGGAAGGCAACTATGGCTACACCTTC
TRBV28	TRBJ1-5	15	.	.	CASVPGTTSNQPQHF	TGTGCCAGCGTCCCCGGGACAACGAGCAATCAGCCCCAGCATTTT
TRBV19	TRBJ2-6	16	.	.	CASMGSRTDGANVLTF	TGTGCCAGTATGGGAAGCCGGACAGATGGGGCCAACGTCCTGACTTTC
TRBV2	TRBJ1-4	14	.	.	CASRASNTIEKLFF	TGTGCCAGCAGAGCCAGTAATACTATTGAAAAACTGTTTTTT
TRBV19	TRBJ2-2	13	.	.	CASSRRGAGELFF	TGTGCCAGTAGTAGGAGAGGCGCCGGGGAGCTGTTTTTT
TRBV5-1	TRBJ1-5	15	.	.	CASSLAGWEGQPQHF	TGCGCCAGCAGCTTGGCCGGATGGGAGGGACAGCCCCAGCATTTT
TRBV6-5	TRBJ1-1	16	.	once	CASSSGIKHANTEAFF	TGTGCCAGCAGTTCGGGGATTAAACACGCGAACACTGAAGCTTTCTTT
TRBV7-2	TRBJ2-7	12	.	once	CASSFDFYEQYF	TGTGCCAGCAGCTTCGATTTCTACGAGCAGTACTTC
TRBV5-8	TRBJ2-1	15	TRBD2	.	CASSLGSSGRNEQFF	TGTGCCAGCAGCTTGGGTTCTAGCGGGCGCAATGAGCAGTTCTTC
TRBV25-1	TRBJ2-3	14	TRBD1	few	CASSESRGSDTQYF	TGTGCCAGCAGTGAAAGCAGGGGGTCGGATACGCAGTATTTT
TRBV18	TRBJ1-1	12	.	once	CASSMTEGEAFF	TGTGCCAGCTCAATGACGGAGGGTGAAGCTTTCTTT
TRBV7-9	TRBJ1-2	12	.	.	CASSSQGWGYTF	TGTGCCAGCAGCTCCCAGGGATGGGGCTACACCTTC
TRBV9	TRBJ1-1	15	.	.	CASSGLHGRNTEAFF	TGTGCCAGCAGCGGACTCCATGGACGGAACACTGAAGCTTTCTTT
TRBV19	TRBJ2-2	14	.	few	CASSMWRDGRELFF	TGTGCCAGTAGTATGTGGAGGGACGGAAGGGAGCTGTTTTTT
TRBV10-3	TRBJ2-2	16	TRBD2	.	CAIRGLAGGNTGELFF	TGTGCCATCAGGGGACTAGCGGGAGGAAACACCGGGGAGCTGTTTTTT
TRBV11-2	TRBJ1-5	15	.	.	CASSLDGQVNQPQHF	TGTGCCAGCAGCTTAGACGGTCAGGTCAATCAGCCCCAGCATTTT
TRBV27	TRBJ1-4	16	TRBD1	.	CASSSRTGQPNEKLFF	TGTGCCAGCAGTTCTCGGACAGGCCAGCCTAATGAAAAACTGTTTTTT
TRBV4-3	TRBJ2-2	14	.	.	CASSQARNTGELFF	TGCGCCAGCAGCCAAGCCAGGAACACCGGGGAGCTGTTTTTT
TRBV29-1	TRBJ1-2	11	.	once	CSVAGSVGYTF	TGCAGCGTTGCGGGTTCTGTTGGCTACACCTTC
TRBV9	TRBJ2-7	14	.	.	CASSALERGDEQYF	TGTGCCAGCAGCGCCCTGGAACGGGGAGACGAGCAGTACTTC
TRBV28	TRBJ1-2	13	.	.	CASLGGRGYGYTF	TGTGCCAGCCTCGGGGGGCGAGGCTATGGCTACACCTTC
TRBV10-2	TRBJ1-5	15	.	.	CASKSSGYSNQPQHF	TGCGCCAGTAAGAGCTCAGGTTATAGCAATCAGCCCCAGCATTTT
TRBV7-2	TRBJ1-5	16	TRBD1	.	CASSLDAGGSNQPQHF	TGTGCCAGCAGCTTAGATGCAGGGGGAAGCAATCAGCCCCAGCATTTT